The rows below give T cell receptor beta chains drawn from one sample of a study of T cell responses to AZD1222 COVID-19 vaccine. Assay: immunoSEQ multiplex PCR; the TCRdb copy retains only in-frame clones and omits some. Of approximately 100,000 clones detected, over 80% appear once; the ten largest clones hold 20% to 25%. This sample comprised peripheral blood, obtained on day 0 of AZD1222 vaccination. The receptor set was obtained from an adult in good health. Each CDR3 is given with its conserved first and last residue. Each record gives: V gene, D gene, clone size, J gene, CDR3 DNA, CDR3 protein. The D gene is left open where the match is weak. A clone size is listed for some rows: how often the clone was seen (once, few, many), or a class if it is expanded.

>TRBV19|-|-|TRBJ1-3
TGTGCCAGTAGAACCCGGTCTGGAAACACCATATATTTT
CASRTRSGNTIYF
>TRBV4-3|-|-|TRBJ2-7
TGCGCCAGCTCTCAGGACTCCTACGAGCAGTACTTC
CASSQDSYEQYF
>TRBV19|-|once|TRBJ1-5
TGTGCCAGTAGTATTGGCCTTTCTAGCAATCAGCCCCAGCATTTT
CASSIGLSSNQPQHF
>TRBV30|TRBD2|-|TRBJ2-5
TGTGCCTGGAATTCCCAGGCGGGAGGGAGGGAGACCCAGTACTTC
CAWNSQAGGRETQYF
>TRBV7-2|-|-|TRBJ1-1
TGTGCCAGCAGTCAGGAGGGACCCATGAACACTGAAGCTTTCTTT
CASSQEGPMNTEAFF
>TRBV5-6|-|-|TRBJ1-6
TGTGCCAGCGGAGGGACGGGACTTAATTCACCCCTCCACTTT
CASGGTGLNSPLHF
>TRBV29-1|-|-|TRBJ1-1
TGCAGTTCGGACAGAGTGGGTACTGAAGCTTTCTTT
CSSDRVGTEAFF
>TRBV18|-|-|TRBJ1-5
TGTGCCAGCTCTCCCGGGAGGGATCAGCCCCAGCATTTT
CASSPGRDQPQHF
>TRBV28|-|-|TRBJ2-7
TGTGCCAGCAGTTCCAACCCCTTGGCAGCCTACGAGCAGTACTTC
CASSSNPLAAYEQYF
>TRBV6-5|-|once|TRBJ1-6
TGTGCCAGCAGTTTAGGACAGAATTCACCCCTCCACTTT
CASSLGQNSPLHF
>TRBV9|TRBD1|-|TRBJ1-2
TGTGCCAGCAGCGCTCGACAGGGACGAGGGGGCTACACCTTC
CASSARQGRGGYTF
>TRBV7-9|-|few|TRBJ1-5
TGTGCCAGCAGCCAAGGCGAACAGGGTAATCAGCCCCAGCATTTT
CASSQGEQGNQPQHF
>TRBV7-9|TRBD2|-|TRBJ2-2
TGTGCCAGCAGCGAGAGCGGGAGGCAAACCGGGGAGCTGTTTTTT
CASSESGRQTGELFF
>TRBV7-2|-|once|TRBJ2-1
TGTGCCAGCGCTAGAAACTACAATGAGCAGTTCTTC
CASARNYNEQFF
>TRBV7-2|-|few|TRBJ2-7
TGTGCCAGCAGCTTCGGGACCGAAAAGCAGTACTTC
CASSFGTEKQYF
>TRBV29-1|-|-|TRBJ2-2
TGCAGCGTTGGTTCGGGATTCGGGGAGCTGTTTTTT
CSVGSGFGELFF
>TRBV9|-|few|TRBJ2-7
TGTGCCAGCGGGTACAACTCCTACGAGCAGTACTTC
CASGYNSYEQYF
>TRBV5-8|-|-|TRBJ2-3
TGTGCCAGCAGCCAACGCTGGGCCACAGATACGCAGTATTTT
CASSQRWATDTQYF
>TRBV5-6|-|medium-sized|TRBJ1-1
TGTGCCAGCAGCTTGGCCGGTTGGGGGGTTAGGGCTGAAGCTTTCTTT
CASSLAGWGVRAEAFF
>TRBV7-2|-|few|TRBJ2-7
TGTGCCAGCAGCTTTTCCGGGACAATTTCCTACGAGCAGTACTTC
CASSFSGTISYEQYF
>TRBV19|-|-|TRBJ1-4
TGTGCCAGTTCAGACTGGGGGGTGGTGCAGGGAAAACTGTTTTTT
CASSDWGVVQGKLFF
>TRBV4-1|TRBD1|-|TRBJ2-3
TGCGCCAGCAGCCCGGCACAGGGGGCATGGGTGACAGATACGCAGTATTTT
CASSPAQGAWVTDTQYF
>TRBV27|-|-|TRBJ2-3
TGTGCCAGCAGTTTAGAGGGGAGCGAGTACACAGATACGCAGTATTTT
CASSLEGSEYTDTQYF
>TRBV5-8|TRBD1|-|TRBJ1-1
TGTGCCAGCATAGGGACAGTGAAAACTGAAGCTTTCTTT
CASIGTVKTEAFF
>TRBV7-9|TRBD1|-|TRBJ1-2
TGTGCCAGCAGCACCGGGACAGGGGCCGGCGGCTACACCTTC
CASSTGTGAGGYTF
>TRBV5-1|-|few|TRBJ2-7
TGCGCCAGCAGCTGGGGCGGTGGCTCCCGGGACGAGCAGTACTTC
CASSWGGGSRDEQYF
>TRBV14|-|-|TRBJ2-7
TGTGCCAGCAGCCAAGTACCACACGAGCAGTACTTC
CASSQVPHEQYF
>TRBV5-1|TRBD1|-|TRBJ1-1
TGCGCCAGCAGGGGGACAGGGCCAAACACTGAAGCTTTCTTT
CASRGTGPNTEAFF
>TRBV28|TRBD2|-|TRBJ2-2
TGTGCCAGCAGTCTGCGACTAGCGGGAGGGCCGAGCACCGGGGAGCTGTTTTTT
CASSLRLAGGPSTGELFF
>TRBV25-1|TRBD1|-|TRBJ1-6
TGTGCCAGCAGTGGCTCACCCGGGACAGGGGAAACTAATTCACCCCTCCACTTT
CASSGSPGTGETNSPLHF
>TRBV6-9|TRBD2|-|TRBJ2-5
TGTGCCAGCAGACCGGGACTAGCGGGGAATAAGCAAGAGACCCAGTACTTC
CASRPGLAGNKQETQYF
>TRBV9|-|-|TRBJ1-1
TGTGCCAGCAGCGAACATTGGAACACTGAAGCTTTCTTT
CASSEHWNTEAFF
>TRBV30|TRBD1|-|TRBJ1-2
TGTGCCTGGCAGGGGGCTCGGTATGGCTACACCTTC
CAWQGARYGYTF
>TRBV4-3|-|-|TRBJ2-4
TGCGCCAGCAGCCAAGATGGGGACTGGGGAGCCAAAAACATTCAGTACTTC
CASSQDGDWGAKNIQYF
>TRBV28|TRBD2|-|TRBJ2-7
TGTGCCAGCAGTTTCACCCCGGGACTAGCGGGAGTCGAGCAGTACTTC
CASSFTPGLAGVEQYF
>TRBV7-2|TRBD1|-|TRBJ1-5
TGTGCCAGCAGCCCAAAGGTCCCAGACAGGGGCAATCAGCCCCAGCATTTT
CASSPKVPDRGNQPQHF
>TRBV9|-|-|TRBJ2-7
TGTGCCAGCAGCGTAGGTATCCACAGCTACGAGCAGTACTTC
CASSVGIHSYEQYF
>TRBV4-3|-|-|TRBJ1-3
TGCGCCAGCAGCGCACTGTCCGGGACAAACTCTGGAAACACCATATATTTT
CASSALSGTNSGNTIYF
>TRBV25-1|-|-|TRBJ1-5
TGTGCCAGCAGTGAAATTCTGGGTCAGCCCCAGCATTTT
CASSEILGQPQHF
>TRBV18|-|-|TRBJ1-3
TGTGCCAGCTCACCAGGGGTATCTGGAAACACCATATATTTT
CASSPGVSGNTIYF
>TRBV5-5|TRBD1|-|TRBJ1-5
TGTGCCAGCAGCTTGGACAGGGGGCTTGGGCAGCCCCAGCATTTT
CASSLDRGLGQPQHF
>TRBV7-9|TRBD1|-|TRBJ2-5
TGTGCCAGCAGCCCCGGGACAGGGGAGACCCAGTACTTC
CASSPGTGETQYF
>TRBV15|-|-|TRBJ2-1
TGTGCCACCAGCAAGGGCGGACCCTCCTACAATGAGCAGTTCTTC
CATSKGGPSYNEQFF